These T cell receptor beta chains were read from a single sample in a study of T cell responses to AZD1222 COVID-19 vaccine. The method was immunoSEQ multiplex PCR; TCRdb's version includes in-frame clones alone and lacks a portion of them. Of some 120,000 clones detected, about 86% appear once; the ten largest clones hold 2.5% to 3.5%. The material was peripheral blood, obtained 28 days after the second AZD1222 dose. Receptor source: an adult who received the AZD1222 COVID-19 vaccine. Both conserved end residues are part of each CDR3. D genes are given only for firm matches. Size is omitted from some rows. Given values are once, few, many or a class for expanded clones.

j_call v_call d_call clone_size cdr3_aa cdr3_nt
TRBJ2-7 TRBV10-2 . . CASSFPGTVYEQYF TGCGCCAGCAGTTTCCCCGGGACGGTCTACGAGCAGTACTTC
TRBJ2-6 TRBV18 . . CASSQGTSGANVLTF TGTGCCAGCTCACAAGGTACCTCTGGGGCCAACGTCCTGACTTTC
TRBJ2-2 TRBV18 . . CASSSDTNTGELFF TGTGCCAGCTCATCGGACACAAACACCGGGGAGCTGTTTTTT
TRBJ2-3 TRBV10-3 . . CAISVTLTDTQYF TGTGCCATCAGTGTAACACTGACAGATACGCAGTATTTT
TRBJ1-5 TRBV20-1 . . CSASSYSTRKTWGNQPQHF TGCAGTGCTAGTTCCTATTCGACAAGAAAGACGTGGGGCAATCAGCCCCAGCATTTT
TRBJ2-7 TRBV12-3/TRBV12-4 . . CASSLGGPYEQYF TGTGCCAGCAGTTTAGGGGGGCCCTACGAGCAGTACTTC
TRBJ1-2 TRBV10-2 . . CASSELLGYGYTF TGCGCCAGCAGTGAGTTACTTGGATATGGCTACACCTTC
TRBJ2-2 TRBV7-2 . . CASHLTGSGELFF TGTGCCAGCCATCTAACAGGCTCCGGGGAGCTGTTTTTT
TRBJ2-1 TRBV18 . once CASSELGSEQFF TGTGCCAGCTCAGAGCTAGGAAGTGAGCAGTTCTTC
TRBJ1-4 TRBV3-1/TRBV3-2 . . CASSRRGPREEKLFF TGTGCCAGCAGCCGTAGAGGACCCCGAGAGGAAAAACTGTTTTTT
TRBJ1-4 TRBV27 . . CASSLGGMQEKLFF TGTGCCAGCAGTTTAGGGGGCATGCAAGAAAAACTGTTTTTT
TRBJ2-7 TRBV13 TRBD2 . CASAPGGLYEQYF TGTGCCAGCGCACCGGGAGGATTATACGAGCAGTACTTC
TRBJ1-4 TRBV3-1/TRBV3-2 . . CASSQVLGRANEKLFF TGTGCCAGCAGCCAAGTGTTGGGTCGCGCTAATGAAAAACTGTTTTTT
TRBJ2-3 TRBV19 . . CASSERDSFTDTQYF TGTGCCAGTAGTGAACGGGACTCCTTCACAGATACGCAGTATTTT
TRBJ2-5 TRBV7-2 TRBD1 once CASSSPTGRRETQYF TGTGCCAGCAGCTCCCCGACAGGGCGACGGGAGACCCAGTACTTC
TRBJ2-5 TRBV5-5 TRBD1 . CASSIRPGTGSETQYF TGTGCCAGCAGCATACGTCCCGGGACAGGGTCGGAGACCCAGTACTTC
TRBJ1-5 TRBV27 . . CASSFRSNQPQHF TGTGCCAGCAGTTTTAGAAGCAATCAGCCCCAGCATTTT
TRBJ1-2 TRBV6-2/TRBV6-3 . . CASSYRLDGYTF TGTGCCAGCAGTTACCGACTGGATGGCTACACCTTC
TRBJ1-1 TRBV6-1 . . CASSEGLGTEAFF TGTGCCAGCAGTGAAGGACTAGGCACTGAAGCTTTCTTT
TRBJ2-2 TRBV29-1 TRBD2 . CSVKTSGGNTGELFF TGCAGCGTTAAGACTAGCGGGGGGAACACCGGGGAGCTGTTTTTT
TRBJ2-7 TRBV11-2 . once CASSPYTYEQYF TGTGCCAGCAGCCCCTACACCTACGAGCAGTACTTC
TRBJ1-1 TRBV19 . . CASSLPPREAFF TGTGCCAGTAGTCTCCCTCCCCGAGAAGCTTTCTTT
TRBJ1-2 TRBV2 . . CASSEFTGYYGYTF TGTGCCAGCAGTGAGTTTACAGGTTACTATGGCTACACCTTC
TRBJ1-5 TRBV18 TRBD1 . CASSLNRDSHTSNQPQHF TGTGCCAGCTCACTCAACCGGGACAGTCACACTAGCAATCAGCCCCAGCATTTT
TRBJ1-2 TRBV2 . once CASSEENLIGFYGYTF TGTGCCAGCAGTGAAGAGAACTTGATAGGGTTCTATGGCTACACCTTC
TRBJ1-4 TRBV6-5 . . CASSLEYNNEKLFF TGTGCCAGTTCCCTGGAGTATAATAATGAAAAACTGTTTTTT
TRBJ1-4 TRBV5-4 TRBD1 . CASSWDSRGEKLFF TGTGCCAGCAGCTGGGACAGCCGTGGTGAAAAACTGTTTTTT
TRBJ1-5 TRBV30 . . CAWSVDGGGQPQHF TGTGCCTGGAGCGTTGACGGAGGGGGTCAGCCCCAGCATTTT
TRBJ1-6 TRBV18 . . CASSPIGNSPLHF TGTGCCAGCTCACCAATTGGGAATTCACCCCTCCACTTT
TRBJ1-4 TRBV4-3 . medium-sized CASSLQWTANEKLFF TGCGCCAGCAGCCTACAATGGACAGCTAATGAAAAACTGTTTTTT
TRBJ1-4 TRBV7-8 TRBD1 . CASRGPGTGEKLFF TGTGCCAGCCGTGGGCCCGGGACAGGGGAAAAACTGTTTTTT
TRBJ2-2 TRBV2 . . CATLQEAGGELFF TGTGCCACACTTCAGGAGGCAGGCGGGGAGCTGTTTTTT